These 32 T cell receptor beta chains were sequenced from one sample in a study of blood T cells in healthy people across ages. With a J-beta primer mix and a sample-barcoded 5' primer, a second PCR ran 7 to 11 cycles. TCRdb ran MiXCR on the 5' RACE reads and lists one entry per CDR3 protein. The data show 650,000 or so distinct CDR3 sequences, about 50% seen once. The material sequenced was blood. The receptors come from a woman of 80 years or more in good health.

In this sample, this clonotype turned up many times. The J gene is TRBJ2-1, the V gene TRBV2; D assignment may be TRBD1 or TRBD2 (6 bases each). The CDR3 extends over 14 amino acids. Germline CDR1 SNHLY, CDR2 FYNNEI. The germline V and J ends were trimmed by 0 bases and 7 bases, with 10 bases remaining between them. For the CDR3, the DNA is TGTGCCAGCAGTGAAGCGGGGGCGGGAAATGAGCAGTTCTTC. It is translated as CASSEAGAGNEQFF.

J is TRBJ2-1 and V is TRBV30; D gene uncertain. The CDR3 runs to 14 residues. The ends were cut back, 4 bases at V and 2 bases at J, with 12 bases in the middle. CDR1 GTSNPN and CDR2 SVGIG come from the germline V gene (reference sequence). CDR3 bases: TGTGCCTGGAAGAATTTAGGACCCTACAATGAGCAGTTCTTC. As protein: CAWKNLGPYNEQFF.

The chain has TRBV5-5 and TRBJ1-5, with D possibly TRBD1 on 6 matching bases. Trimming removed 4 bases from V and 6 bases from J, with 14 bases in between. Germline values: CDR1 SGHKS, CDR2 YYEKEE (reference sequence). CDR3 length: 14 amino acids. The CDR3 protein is CASSEGQLSQPQHF. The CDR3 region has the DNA TGTGCCAGCAGCGAAGGACAGCTCTCTCAGCCCCAGCATTTT.

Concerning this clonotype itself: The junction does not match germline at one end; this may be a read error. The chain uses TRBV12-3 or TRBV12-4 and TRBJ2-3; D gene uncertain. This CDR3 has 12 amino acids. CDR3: CASSLNADAQYF. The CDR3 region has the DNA TGTGCCAGCAGTTTAAACGCAGATGCGCAGTATTTT.

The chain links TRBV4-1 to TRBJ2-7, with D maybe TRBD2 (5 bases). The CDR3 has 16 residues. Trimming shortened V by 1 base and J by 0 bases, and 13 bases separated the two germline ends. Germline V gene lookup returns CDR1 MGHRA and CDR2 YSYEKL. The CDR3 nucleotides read TGCGCCAGCAGCCAAGTTTCTGAGGGAATCTCCTACGAGCAGTACTTC. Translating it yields CASSQVSEGISYEQYF.

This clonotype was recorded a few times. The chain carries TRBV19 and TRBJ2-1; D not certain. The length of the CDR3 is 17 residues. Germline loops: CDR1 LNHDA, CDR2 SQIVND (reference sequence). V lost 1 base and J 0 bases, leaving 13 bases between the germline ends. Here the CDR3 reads CASSIALRASSYNEQFF. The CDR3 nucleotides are TGTGCCAGTAGTATAGCCCTCCGCGCGAGCTCCTACAATGAGCAGTTCTTC.

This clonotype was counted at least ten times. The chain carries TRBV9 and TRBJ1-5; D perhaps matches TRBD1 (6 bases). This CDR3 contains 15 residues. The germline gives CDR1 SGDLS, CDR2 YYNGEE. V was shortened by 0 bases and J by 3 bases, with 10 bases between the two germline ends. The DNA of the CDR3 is TGTGCCAGCAGCGTAGGGCAGGGGCTCAATCAGCCCCAGCATTTT. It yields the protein CASSVGQGLNQPQHF.

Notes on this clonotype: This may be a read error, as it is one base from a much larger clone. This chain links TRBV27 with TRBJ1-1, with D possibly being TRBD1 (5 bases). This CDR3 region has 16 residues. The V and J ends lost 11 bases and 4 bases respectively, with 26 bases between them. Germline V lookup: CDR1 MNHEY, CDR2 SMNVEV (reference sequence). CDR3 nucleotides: TGTGCCTGCAACCAGGAGGGAGGGGCTAGGGGCACTGAAGCTTTCTTT. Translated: CACNQEGGARGTEAFF.

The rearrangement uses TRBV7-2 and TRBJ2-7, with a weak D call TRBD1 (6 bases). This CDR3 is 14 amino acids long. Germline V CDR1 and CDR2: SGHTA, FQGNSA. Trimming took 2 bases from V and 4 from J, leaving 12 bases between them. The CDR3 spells CASSLIGGRYEQYF. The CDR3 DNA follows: TGTGCCAGCAGCTTAATAGGGGGTCGGTACGAGCAGTACTTC.

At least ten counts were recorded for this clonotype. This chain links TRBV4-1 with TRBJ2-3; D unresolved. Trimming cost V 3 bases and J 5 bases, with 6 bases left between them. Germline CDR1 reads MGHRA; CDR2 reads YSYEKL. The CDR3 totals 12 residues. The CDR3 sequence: CASSQPGDTQYF. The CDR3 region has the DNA TGCGCCAGCAGCCAGCCCGGAGATACGCAGTATTTT.

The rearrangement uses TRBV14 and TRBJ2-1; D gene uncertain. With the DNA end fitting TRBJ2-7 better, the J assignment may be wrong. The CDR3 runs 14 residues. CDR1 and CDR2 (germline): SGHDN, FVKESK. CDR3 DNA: TGTGCCAGCAGCCAAGATGATCCCCCCTACGAGCAGTACTTC. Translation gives CASSQDDPPYEQYF.

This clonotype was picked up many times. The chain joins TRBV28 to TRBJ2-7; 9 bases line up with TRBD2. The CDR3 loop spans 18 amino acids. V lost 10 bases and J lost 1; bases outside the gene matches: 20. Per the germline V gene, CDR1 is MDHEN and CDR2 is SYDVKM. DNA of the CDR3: TGTGCCACCCAACCCTTAGCGGGAGTCGAATTCCGTTCCTACGAGCAGTACTTC. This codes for CATQPLAGVEFRSYEQYF.

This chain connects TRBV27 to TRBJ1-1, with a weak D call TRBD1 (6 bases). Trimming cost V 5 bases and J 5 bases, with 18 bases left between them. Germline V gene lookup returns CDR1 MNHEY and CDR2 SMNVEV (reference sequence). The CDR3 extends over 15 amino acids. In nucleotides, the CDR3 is TGTGCCAGCAGTCCCGGTGTGAGGGGGAGAACTGAAGCTTTCTTT. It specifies CASSPGVRGRTEAFF.

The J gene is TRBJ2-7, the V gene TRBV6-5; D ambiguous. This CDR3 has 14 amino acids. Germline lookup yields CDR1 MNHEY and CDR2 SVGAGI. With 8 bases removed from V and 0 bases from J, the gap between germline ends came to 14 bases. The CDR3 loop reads CASPGCSVSYEQYF. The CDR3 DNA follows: TGTGCCAGCCCCGGTTGTTCTGTCTCCTACGAGCAGTACTTC.

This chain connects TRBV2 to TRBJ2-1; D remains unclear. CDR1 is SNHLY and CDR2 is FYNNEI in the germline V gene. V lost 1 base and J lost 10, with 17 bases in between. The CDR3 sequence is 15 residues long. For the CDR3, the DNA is TGTGCCAGCAGTGAAGGACGCTCCCTCTCCTACGAGCAGTTCTTC. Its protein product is CASSEGRSLSYEQFF. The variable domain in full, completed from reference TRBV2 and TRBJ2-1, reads EPEVTQTPSHQVTQMGQEVILRCVPISNHLYFYWYRQILGQKVEFLVSFYNNEISEKSEIFDDQFSVERPDGSNFTLKIRSTKLEDSAMYFCASSEGRSLSYEQFFGPGTRLTVL.

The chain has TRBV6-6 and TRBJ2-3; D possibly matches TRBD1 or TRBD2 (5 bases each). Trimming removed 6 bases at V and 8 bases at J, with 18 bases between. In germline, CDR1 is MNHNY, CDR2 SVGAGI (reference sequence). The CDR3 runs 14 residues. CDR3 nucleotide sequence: TGTGCCAGCAGCAGGGACCCCTCGTCCGGTACGCAGTATTTT. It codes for CASSRDPSSGTQYF.

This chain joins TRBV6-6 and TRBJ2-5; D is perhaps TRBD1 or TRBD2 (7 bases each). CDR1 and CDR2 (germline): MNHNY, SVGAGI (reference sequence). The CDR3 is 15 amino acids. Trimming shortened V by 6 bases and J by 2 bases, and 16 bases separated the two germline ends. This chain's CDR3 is CASSRRQGGQETQYF. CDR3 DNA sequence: TGTGCCAGCAGCCGTAGACAGGGAGGGCAAGAGACCCAGTACTTC.

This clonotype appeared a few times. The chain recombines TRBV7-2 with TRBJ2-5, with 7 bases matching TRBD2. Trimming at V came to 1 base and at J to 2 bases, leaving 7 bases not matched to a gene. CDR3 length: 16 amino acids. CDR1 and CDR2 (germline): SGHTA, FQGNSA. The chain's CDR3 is CASSLVASGHQETQYF. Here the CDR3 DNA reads TGTGCCAGCAGCTTAGTGGCTAGCGGTCATCAAGAGACCCAGTACTTC.

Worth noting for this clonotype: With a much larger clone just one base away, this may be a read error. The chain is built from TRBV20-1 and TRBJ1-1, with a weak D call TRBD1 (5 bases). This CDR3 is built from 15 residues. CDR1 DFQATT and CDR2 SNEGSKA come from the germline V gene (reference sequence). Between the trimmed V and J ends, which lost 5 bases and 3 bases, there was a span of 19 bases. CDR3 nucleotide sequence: TGCAGTGCTCGCCAGGACACCAAACGGGACACTGAAGCTTTCTTT. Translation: CSARQDTKRDTEAFF.

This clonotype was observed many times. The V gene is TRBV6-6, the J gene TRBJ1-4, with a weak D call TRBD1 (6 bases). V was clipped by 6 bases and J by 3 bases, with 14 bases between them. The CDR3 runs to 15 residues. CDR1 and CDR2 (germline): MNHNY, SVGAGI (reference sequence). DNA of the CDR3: TGTGCCAGCAGCCGGGGGGGGCTGGCTAATGAAAAACTGTTTTTT. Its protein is CASSRGGLANEKLFF.

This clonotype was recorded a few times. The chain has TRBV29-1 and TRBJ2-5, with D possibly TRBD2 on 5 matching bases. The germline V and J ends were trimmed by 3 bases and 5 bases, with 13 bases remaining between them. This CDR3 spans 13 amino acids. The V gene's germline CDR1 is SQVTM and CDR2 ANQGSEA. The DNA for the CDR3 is TGCAGCGTTGAGGAACACCCGGGGGAGACCCAGTACTTC. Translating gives CSVEEHPGETQYF.

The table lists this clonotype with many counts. The CDR3 sequence: CSAPRPGRPNEQFF. As DNA, the CDR3 is TGCAGTGCTCCACGTCCGGGACGGCCTAATGAGCAGTTCTTC. This chain links TRBV20-1 with TRBJ2-1, with D perhaps matching TRBD1 or TRBD2 (5 bases each). V shed 5 bases and J shed 7 bases, with 18 bases lying between them. This CDR3 is built from 14 residues. Germline V lookup: CDR1 DFQATT, CDR2 SNEGSKA (reference sequence).

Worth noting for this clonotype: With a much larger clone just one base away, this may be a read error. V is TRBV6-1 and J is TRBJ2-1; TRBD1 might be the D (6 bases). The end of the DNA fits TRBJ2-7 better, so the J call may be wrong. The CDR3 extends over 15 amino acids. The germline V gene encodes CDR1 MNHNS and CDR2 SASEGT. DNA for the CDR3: TGTGCCAGCAGACGAGCAGGGGCTCCCTACAATGAGCAGTACTTC. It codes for CASRRAGAPYNEQYF.

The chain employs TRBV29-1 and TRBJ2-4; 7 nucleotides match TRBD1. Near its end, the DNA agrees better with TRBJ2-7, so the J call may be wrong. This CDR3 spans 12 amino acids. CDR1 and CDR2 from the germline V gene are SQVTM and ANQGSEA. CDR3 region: CSDRGDSNEQYF. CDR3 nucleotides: TGCAGTGATAGAGGGGACAGCAACGAGCAGTACTTC.

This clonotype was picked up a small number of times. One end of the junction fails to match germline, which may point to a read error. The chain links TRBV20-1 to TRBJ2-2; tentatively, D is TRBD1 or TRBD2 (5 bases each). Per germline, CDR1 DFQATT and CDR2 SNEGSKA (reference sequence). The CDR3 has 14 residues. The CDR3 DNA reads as TGCAGTGCCAGAGGGGTCCCGAACACCGGGGAGCTGTTTTTT. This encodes CSARGVPNTGELFF.

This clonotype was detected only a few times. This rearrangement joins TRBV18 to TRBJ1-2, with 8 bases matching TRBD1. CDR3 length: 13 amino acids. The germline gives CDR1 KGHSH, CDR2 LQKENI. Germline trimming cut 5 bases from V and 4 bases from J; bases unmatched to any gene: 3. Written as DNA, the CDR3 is TGTGCCAGCTCAGCAGGGGGCTTCTATGGCTACACCTTC. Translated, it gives CASSAGGFYGYTF.

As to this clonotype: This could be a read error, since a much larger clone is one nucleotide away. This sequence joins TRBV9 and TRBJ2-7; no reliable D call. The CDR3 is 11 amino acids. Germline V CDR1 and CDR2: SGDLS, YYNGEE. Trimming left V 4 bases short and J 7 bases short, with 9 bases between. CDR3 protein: CASSRDNEQYF. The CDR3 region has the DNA TGTGCCAGCAGCCGAGACAATGAGCAGTACTTC.

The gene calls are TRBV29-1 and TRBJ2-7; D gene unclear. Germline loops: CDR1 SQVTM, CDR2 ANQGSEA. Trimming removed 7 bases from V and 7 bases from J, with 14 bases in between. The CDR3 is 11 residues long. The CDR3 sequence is CSAGSIGEQYF. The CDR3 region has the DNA TGCAGCGCGGGCTCGATAGGGGAGCAGTACTTC.

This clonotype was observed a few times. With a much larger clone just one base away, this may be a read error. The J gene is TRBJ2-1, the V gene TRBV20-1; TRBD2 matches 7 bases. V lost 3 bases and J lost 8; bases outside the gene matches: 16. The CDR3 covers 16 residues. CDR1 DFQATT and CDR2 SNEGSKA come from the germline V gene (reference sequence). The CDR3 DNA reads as TGCAGTGCTAGGGCCGAGGCGGGAGAGCTCATCCATGAGCAGTTCTTC. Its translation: CSARAEAGELIHEQFF.

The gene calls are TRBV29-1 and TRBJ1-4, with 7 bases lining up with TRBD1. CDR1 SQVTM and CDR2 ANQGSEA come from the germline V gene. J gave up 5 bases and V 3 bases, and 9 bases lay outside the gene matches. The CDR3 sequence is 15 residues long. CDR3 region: CSVEGGETGNEKLFF. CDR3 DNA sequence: TGCAGCGTTGAGGGAGGTGAGACAGGGAATGAAAAACTGTTTTTT.

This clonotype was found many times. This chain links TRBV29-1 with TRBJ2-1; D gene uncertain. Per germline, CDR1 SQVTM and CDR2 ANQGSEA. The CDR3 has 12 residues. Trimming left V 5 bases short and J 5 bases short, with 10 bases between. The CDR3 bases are TGCAGCGTTATCGGTACTAACAATGAGCAGTTCTTC. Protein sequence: CSVIGTNNEQFF.

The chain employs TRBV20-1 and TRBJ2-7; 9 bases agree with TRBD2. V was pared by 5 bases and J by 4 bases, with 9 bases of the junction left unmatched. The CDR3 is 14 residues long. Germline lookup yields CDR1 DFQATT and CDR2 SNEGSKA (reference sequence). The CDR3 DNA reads TGCAGTGCTCCACTAGCGGGCACGGGATACGAGCAGTACTTC. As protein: CSAPLAGTGYEQYF.